The 13 T cell receptor beta chains presented below share a single source sample, sequenced in a study of blood T cells in healthy people across ages. A second PCR of 7 to 11 cycles used a sample-barcoded 5' primer and a J-beta primer mix. TCRdb called the 5' RACE reads again in MiXCR, with one record for every CDR3 protein. Of 1.5 million to 2 million distinct CDR3 sequences in the sample, roughly 28% were seen once. Sequenced: blood. The source of these receptors is a young woman in good health.

The rearrangement links TRBV12-3 or TRBV12-4 to TRBJ1-1; D perhaps matches TRBD1 (6 bases). The V end lost 6 bases, the J end lost 9 bases, and 14 bases lay between the germline ends. This CDR3 is built from 12 residues. CDR3 protein: CASRPGALKAFF. CDR3 DNA: TGTGCCAGCAGACCAGGGGCCCTGAAAGCTTTCTTT.

This chain links TRBV20-1 with TRBJ2-5, with TRBD2 matching over 7 bases. J was trimmed by 11 bases and V by 3 bases; bases with no gene match: 18. The germline gives CDR1 DFQATT, CDR2 SNEGSKA (reference sequence). The CDR3 loop spans 15 amino acids. The CDR3 protein is CSARLASGAYNEQYF. CDR3 nucleotides: TGCAGTGCTAGGTTGGCGAGCGGGGCTTATAATGAGCAGTACTTC.

This clonotype showed up many times. The rearrangement links TRBV7-2 to TRBJ2-5; perhaps TRBD1 as D (5 bases). The CDR3 has 13 residues. Germline V gene sequence: CDR1 SGHTA, CDR2 FQGNSA. Trimming shortened V by 6 bases and J by 13 bases, and 21 bases separated the two germline ends. The CDR3 loop reads CASSSADNPPTYF. The CDR3 bases are TGTGCCAGCAGTTCTGCGGACAATCCTCCCACGTACTTC.

This chain uses TRBV27 with TRBJ2-7, with a possible D match to TRBD1 (6 bases). This CDR3 contains 15 residues. Trimming pared 5 bases from V and 1 base from J, leaving 15 bases between. Germline V CDR1 and CDR2: MNHEY, SMNVEV (reference sequence). The CDR3 here is CASSPRGTRSYEQYF. DNA for the CDR3: TGTGCCAGCAGTCCTCGTGGGACACGTTCCTACGAGCAGTACTTC.

As concerns this clonotype: Its ends do not fully match the called genes, so a read error is possible. The J gene is TRBJ2-7, the V gene TRBV5-5; the D is unclear. This CDR3 comprises 12 residues. Germline assignment: CDR1 SGHKS and CDR2 YYEKEE (reference sequence). The CDR3 sequence: CASSFSQYEQHF. The CDR3 DNA follows: TGTGCCAGCAGCTTTAGCCAATACGAGCAGCACTTC.

This clonotype has more than one count but fewer than ten. The rearrangement joins TRBV27 to TRBJ2-1, with D maybe TRBD1 (6 bases). Germline V gives CDR1 MNHEY, CDR2 SMNVEV (reference sequence). Trimming stripped 4 bases from V and 2 bases from J, with 15 bases between. This CDR3 is 16 amino acids long. The CDR3 region has the DNA TGTGCCAGCAGTTCCCTGCAGGGGCGACCCTACAATGAGCAGTTCTTC. The encoded protein is CASSSLQGRPYNEQFF.

V usage is TRBV11-2 and J usage is TRBJ2-1; 10 bases fit TRBD2. Germline V lookup: CDR1 SGHAT, CDR2 FQNNGV. After removal of 1 base from V and 6 bases from J, the junction contained 30 bases not matched to a gene. The CDR3 has 24 residues. The CDR3 DNA sequence: TGTGCCAGCAGCTTAGGAGTAGCGGGGGATTATAAGCGGGAGGGCCTCTCCCGGGGCAATGAGCAGTTCTTC. This encodes CASSLGVAGDYKREGLSRGNEQFF.

This clonotype was observed at least ten times. This chain uses TRBV10-3 with TRBJ2-5; TRBD2 agrees at 9 bases. J lost 3 bases, V lost 6 bases, and 5 bases had no gene match. Germline CDR1 is ENHRY and CDR2 is SYGVKD. This CDR3 is built from 14 residues. This chain's CDR3 is CAIRGGTSKETQYF. The CDR3 nucleotides read TGTGCCATCAGAGGCGGGACTAGCAAAGAGACCCAGTACTTC.

This clonotype showed up just a few times. The chain has TRBV30 and TRBJ1-4; D possibly corresponds to TRBD1 (6 bases). CDR1 GTSNPN and CDR2 SVGIG come from the germline V gene (reference sequence). Trimming pared 1 base from V and 7 bases from J, leaving 19 bases between. CDR3 length equals 16 residues. Here the CDR3 DNA reads TGTGCCTGGAGTGCACCCGGGGGCGGCGTTGTTGAAAAACTGTTTTTT. Its protein product is CAWSAPGGGVVEKLFF.

The table lists this clonotype with many counts. The genes are TRBV28 and TRBJ1-4; D might be TRBD1 (5 bases). V was trimmed by 5 bases and J by 6 bases, leaving 19 bases between them. This CDR3 contains 16 residues. The germline V gene has CDR1 MDHEN and CDR2 SYDVKM. The CDR3 protein is CASSPNDIEGDEKLFF. The DNA of the CDR3 is TGTGCCAGCAGTCCAAACGACATCGAAGGGGATGAAAAACTGTTTTTT.

The V gene is TRBV5-1, the J gene TRBJ1-1; D remains unclear. V dropped 5 bases and J dropped 11 bases, with 22 bases sitting between them. The germline V gene encodes CDR1 SGHRS and CDR2 YFSETQ. This CDR3 has 14 residues. The CDR3 DNA follows: TGCGCCAGCAGAGGAGGGTTCGGGGATCCGGAGGCTTTCTTT. It specifies CASRGGFGDPEAFF.

The sample holds a few counts of this clonotype. The rearrangement uses TRBV28 and TRBJ1-2; perhaps TRBD1 as D (6 bases). Germline-derived CDR1 and CDR2 are MDHEN and SYDVKM. The V and J ends lost 5 bases and 4 bases respectively, with 14 bases between them. This CDR3 spans 14 amino acids. CDR3 region: CASSPTGLTYGYTF. The CDR3, as DNA: TGTGCCAGCAGTCCTACAGGGCTCACCTATGGCTACACCTTC.

A few counts support this clonotype. The chain is built from TRBV5-1 and TRBJ2-5; 14 nucleotides match TRBD2. J gave up 5 bases and V 3 bases, and 3 bases lay outside the gene matches. The CDR3 is 15 residues long. The V gene's germline CDR1 is SGHRS and CDR2 YFSETQ. In nucleotides, the CDR3 is TGCGCCAGCAGCTCGGGACTAGCGGGAGCGGAGACCCAGTACTTC. Its translation: CASSSGLAGAETQYF. Supplemented by reference TRBV5-1 and TRBJ2-5, the full variable domain reads KAGVTQTPRYLIKTRGQQVTLSCSPISGHRSVSWYQQTPGQGLQFLFEYFSETQRNKGNFPGRFSGRQFSNSRSEMNVSTLELGDSALYLCASSSGLAGAETQYFGPGTRLLVL.